This note documents a single T cell receptor beta chain sequence. The target antigen is unknown. The data originate from a study of shared clonotypes between healthy human individuals. Study-wide results and caveats: Generation of non-shared clonotypes was less probable than generation of clonotypes shared by all four donors. Represented diversity, genetic and exposure-history alike, was limited by few donors.

The protocol was immunoSEQ multiplex PCR, while the TCRdb copy is restricted to in-frame clones and leaves out a portion. The sample yields around 580,000 clones, 95% to 98% seen once. It was CD45RO-negative cells, positively selected for CCR7, that made up naive CD8 cells, with terminally differentiated effector memory CD45RA+ cells excluded. The junction had 4 bases not matched to a gene; V was cut back by 1 base and J by 5 bases. Germline CDR1 SGHRS, CDR2 YFSETQ. The CDR3 has 14 residues. The chain links TRBV5-1 to TRBJ2-5; 8 positions match TRBD2. This sequence originates from a young man in good health. Specimen: naive CD8+ T cells sorted from blood. CDR3 in DNA: TGCGCCAGCAGCTTGTTGGGACTAGTGGAGACCCAGTACTTC. Encoded protein: CASSLLGLVETQYF.